This T cell receptor beta chain was profiled in a study of long-term antiretroviral therapy in people with HIV. The ends lost 4 bases at V and 6 bases at J; junction bases unmatched: 12. CDR3 length: 16 amino acids. CDR1 is SGHDT and CDR2 is YYEEEE in the germline V gene. They ran version v3.0 of the immunoSEQ assay at survey level. The table came from immunoSEQ multiplex PCR; TCRdb's copy has only in-frame clones and leaves some out. The data hold tens of thousands of clones, with more than 75% observed a single time. The receptor was isolated from a woman in her twenties or thirties with HIV. Sequencing was performed on unsorted PBMCs, taken 1.8 years before starting antiretroviral therapy. V gene TRBV5-6 combines with J gene TRBJ2-3; 9 bases line up with TRBD1. In DNA, the CDR3 is TGTGCCAGCAGCCTCCTCCCGGGACAGGGTAGCGATACGCAGTATTTT. Encoded protein: CASSLLPGQGSDTQYF. The full variable domain, completed using reference TRBV5-6 and TRBJ2-3, is DAGVTQSPTHLIKTRGQQVTLRCSPKSGHDTVSWYQQALGQGPQFIFQYYEEEERQRGNFPDRFSGHQFPNYSSELNVNALLLGDSALYLCASSLLPGQGSDTQYFGPGTRLTVL.